One sample yielded the 26 T cell receptor beta chains listed below, sequenced in a study of blood T cells in healthy people across ages. For the second PCR, which ran for about 6 to 12 cycles, a sample-barcoded 5' primer and a J-beta primer mix were used. TCRdb independently ran MiXCR on the 5' RACE reads; one entry per CDR3 protein. The data contain 650,000 to 800,000 distinct CDR3 sequences, 40% to 50% of them seen just once; the ten biggest clones take up around 21%. Sequencing input: blood. The receptors stem from a man aged 55 to 70 in good health.

The J gene is TRBJ2-4, the V gene TRBV28, with TRBD1 identical over 9 bases. With the DNA end fitting TRBJ2-7 better, the J assignment may be wrong. CDR1 MDHEN and CDR2 SYDVKM come from the germline V gene. This CDR3 has 17 amino acids. CDR3 sequence (DNA): TGTGCCAGCAGTTTTTTACGCCTGGGACAGGGTGCCCACGAGCAGTACTTC. Its protein is CASSFLRLGQGAHEQYF.

The V call is TRBV20-1, the J call TRBJ1-2; D is possibly TRBD1 (6 bases). CDR3 length equals 15 residues. V lost 0 bases and J lost 5, with 16 bases in between. CDR1 and CDR2 (germline): DFQATT, SNEGSKA (reference sequence). The CDR3 region is CSARDGAGDVYGYTF. CDR3 in DNA: TGCAGTGCTAGAGATGGTGCAGGGGATGTGTATGGCTACACCTTC.

The rearrangement uses TRBV7-2 and TRBJ2-3; no clear D gene. The CDR3 is 14 amino acids. Germline CDR1 is SGHTA and CDR2 is FQGNSA. The germline V and J ends were trimmed by 0 bases and 1 base, with 5 bases remaining between them. The CDR3 sequence: CASSLAIGTDTQYF. DNA for the CDR3: TGTGCCAGCAGCTTAGCGATCGGCACAGATACGCAGTATTTT.

This clonotype was seen a single time. CDR3 nucleotide sequence: TGTGCCAGCAGTCCTACTCCCGGGACAGAATCCACAGAGTTCTTC. It yields the protein CASSPTPGTESTEFF. The V and J genes are TRBV6-5 and TRBJ2-1; 7 nucleotides agree with TRBD1. V dropped 5 bases and J dropped 14; count of bases not matched to a gene: 18. This CDR3 contains 15 residues. Germline CDR1 MNHEY, CDR2 SVGAGI.

This clonotype was seen more than once but under ten times. The J gene is TRBJ2-5, the V gene TRBV20-1; D may be TRBD2 (6 bases). Trimming took 6 bases from V and 5 from J, leaving 13 bases between them. The CDR3 is 12 residues long. The V gene's germline CDR1 is DFQATT and CDR2 SNEGSKA (reference sequence). CDR3 in amino acids: CSAPRGTETQYF. The CDR3 DNA reads TGCAGTGCGCCCCGGGGGACGGAGACCCAGTACTTC.

This clonotype was picked up many times. The rearrangement joins TRBV7-2 to TRBJ2-7; 7 bases fit TRBD1. Trimming took 1 base from V and 1 from J; bases not matched to a gene: 1. The CDR3 consists of 14 residues. The germline CDR1 and CDR2 sequences are SGHTA and FQGNSA. CDR3: CASSLGDRSYEQYF. The CDR3, as DNA: TGTGCCAGCAGCTTAGGGGACAGATCCTACGAGCAGTACTTC.

This clonotype was counted a few times. The chain carries TRBV6-2 or TRBV6-3 and TRBJ2-7; TRBD1 matches 9 bases. The CDR3 is 15 residues long. V was clipped by 6 bases and J by 0 bases; unmatched bases: 6. Germline lookup yields CDR1 MNHEY and CDR2 SVGEGT. This CDR3 is CASRPRQGGSYEQYF. The CDR3 coding sequence is TGTGCCAGCAGACCCAGACAGGGGGGCTCCTACGAGCAGTACTTC.

The chain couples TRBV10-3 to TRBJ1-2; the D gene is possibly TRBD1 (5 bases). Germline V CDR1 and CDR2: ENHRY, SYGVKD. Trimming pared 3 bases from V and 6 bases from J, leaving 14 bases between. The CDR3 contains 14 residues. CDR3 bases: TGTGCCATCAGTGAATCGGCAGGGTGGAATGGCTACACCTTC. Translating gives CAISESAGWNGYTF.

The V gene is TRBV7-2, the J gene TRBJ1-6, with TRBD1 as a possible D gene (5 bases). The CDR3 is 17 amino acids. Trimming cost V 5 bases and J 0 bases, with 14 bases left between them. CDR1 and CDR2 from the germline V gene are SGHTA and FQGNSA. CDR3 nucleotide sequence: TGTGCCAGCAGCCCTCTTGGGGGGAGCTCCTATAATTCACCCCTCCACTTT. The encoded protein is CASSPLGGSSYNSPLHF.

The chain has TRBV20-1 and TRBJ2-5; D not certain. With 3 bases removed from V and 5 bases from J, the gap between germline ends came to 10 bases. In germline, CDR1 is DFQATT, CDR2 SNEGSKA (reference sequence). There are 12 residues in the CDR3. Here the CDR3 reads CSASKGSETQYF. The CDR3 DNA reads as TGCAGTGCTAGTAAGGGATCGGAGACCCAGTACTTC.

This clonotype was detected only a few times. The V call is TRBV30, the J call TRBJ1-1, with D possibly being TRBD1 (5 bases). The CDR3 extends over 13 amino acids. CDR1 is GTSNPN and CDR2 is SVGIG in the germline V gene (reference sequence). The V and J ends lost 4 bases and 4 bases respectively, with 13 bases between them. CDR3 sequence: CAWTGTWGTEAFF. The DNA of the CDR3 is TGTGCCTGGACCGGGACCTGGGGCACTGAAGCTTTCTTT.

Only a few counts were recorded for this clonotype. This chain links TRBV29-1 with TRBJ1-1; maybe TRBD1 (5 bases). The CDR3 extends over 18 amino acids. Per the germline V gene, CDR1 is SQVTM and CDR2 is ANQGSEA. Trimming took 0 bases from V and 2 from J, leaving 22 bases between them. CDR3 loop: CSVEETGQGNLFNTEAFF. CDR3 bases: TGCAGCGTTGAAGAAACGGGCCAGGGTAACCTCTTCAACACTGAAGCTTTCTTT.

The CDR3 is CASAPGQGYEKLFF. As DNA, the CDR3 is TGTGCCAGCGCCCCGGGACAGGGGTATGAAAAACTGTTTTTT. V is TRBV7-2 and J is TRBJ1-4, with 10 bases matching TRBD1. Germline lookup yields CDR1 SGHTA and CDR2 FQGNSA. The CDR3 totals 14 residues. V dropped 8 bases and J dropped 6; count of bases not matched to a gene: 6.

This clonotype was picked up a small number of times. The CDR3 spells CASSSRQGGWYEQYF. The CDR3 region has the DNA TGTGCCAGCAGTTCGCGACAGGGGGGCTGGTACGAGCAGTACTTC. This chain links TRBV27 with TRBJ2-4; 9 nucleotides match TRBD1. The better agreement between TRBJ2-7 and the DNA end casts doubt on the J call. This CDR3 has 15 amino acids. Germline CDR1 MNHEY, CDR2 SMNVEV (reference sequence).

This clonotype has a count of ten or more. The chain carries TRBV10-3 and TRBJ1-2; weak D call: TRBD1 (5 bases). CDR3 length: 15 residues. The germline CDR1 and CDR2 sequences are ENHRY and SYGVKD. V gave up 6 bases and J gave up 4 bases, with 18 bases separating them. The CDR3 here is CAISDLDKAAYGYTF. The CDR3 region has the DNA TGTGCCATCAGCGACCTGGACAAGGCGGCCTATGGCTACACCTTC.

The table lists this clonotype with a count of one. The V gene is TRBV12-3 or TRBV12-4, the J gene TRBJ2-1, with a weak D call TRBD2 (5 bases). The CDR3 runs 11 residues. V was shortened by 5 bases and J by 12 bases, with 11 bases between the two germline ends. The CDR3 region is CASSPGSGQFF. For the CDR3, the DNA is TGTGCCAGCAGTCCGGGGTCGGGGCAGTTCTTC.

The gene calls are TRBV20-1 and TRBJ1-5; D is unclear. The germline V gene has CDR1 DFQATT and CDR2 SNEGSKA (reference sequence). This CDR3 contains 13 residues. Trimming took 3 bases from V and 4 from J, leaving 10 bases between them. The CDR3 sequence: CSARTIGNQPQHF. CDR3 in DNA: TGCAGTGCTAGGACAATCGGGAATCAGCCCCAGCATTTT.

A note on this clonotype: The junction departs from the called germline gene at one end, perhaps through a read error. This chain connects TRBV6-2 or TRBV6-3 to TRBJ1-2; a possible D gene is TRBD1 (5 bases). The CDR3 totals 13 residues. Germline V gene sequence: CDR1 MNHEY, CDR2 SVGEGT. DNA for the CDR3: TGTGCCAGTAGTTATGACAGCTACTATGGCTACACCTTC. Its translation is CASSYDSYYGYTF.

The chain has TRBV4-1 and TRBJ1-2; D remains unclear. CDR1 is MGHRA and CDR2 is YSYEKL in the germline V gene. CDR3 length: 14 residues. The ends were cut back, 4 bases at V and 4 bases at J, with 13 bases in the middle. CDR3 coding DNA: TGCGCCAGCAGCCCCCAACCCAGGATCTATGGCTACACCTTC. Amino acids: CASSPQPRIYGYTF.

The V gene is TRBV6-1, the J gene TRBJ1-1; 11 nucleotides line up with TRBD1. Germline loops: CDR1 MNHNS, CDR2 SASEGT. V trimming: 5 bases; J trimming: 4 bases; junction bases outside the gene matches: 9. The CDR3 totals 16 residues. The CDR3 loop reads CASSPGQGARSTEAFF. The CDR3 DNA follows: TGTGCCAGCAGTCCCGGACAGGGGGCGCGAAGCACTGAAGCTTTCTTT.

This clonotype was seen more than once but under ten times. CDR3 sequence reads: CSAAGLARNNEQFF. The CDR3 nucleotides are TGCAGTGCTGCCGGACTAGCACGTAACAATGAGCAGTTCTTC. V and J are TRBV20-1 and TRBJ2-1, with 8 bases that match TRBD2. Trimming at V came to 5 bases and at J to 5 bases, leaving 8 bases not matched to a gene. CDR1 is DFQATT and CDR2 is SNEGSKA in the germline V gene (reference sequence). This CDR3 region has 14 residues.

This clonotype was seen only a few times. The rearrangement joins TRBV28 to TRBJ2-4, with TRBD1 identical over 8 bases. The J call may be in error: the DNA end matches TRBJ2-7 better. The germline V gene has CDR1 MDHEN and CDR2 SYDVKM. The CDR3 runs 14 residues. The CDR3 DNA follows: TGTGCCAGCAGTTTCAGGACAGGGCCCTACGAGCAGTACTTC. Encoded protein: CASSFRTGPYEQYF.

This clonotype was observed many times. The J gene is TRBJ2-5, the V gene TRBV7-2; 12 bases agree with TRBD2. J gave up 4 bases and V 5 bases, and 8 bases lay outside the gene matches. Germline V lookup: CDR1 SGHTA, CDR2 FQGNSA. The CDR3 is 16 amino acids. CDR3 nucleotide sequence: TGTGCCAGCAGCGTAATAAGACTAGCGGGGGTAGAGACCCAGTACTTC. Translated: CASSVIRLAGVETQYF. The whole variable domain, remainder taken from reference TRBV7-2 and TRBJ2-5, is GAGVSQSPSNKVTEKGKDVELRCDPISGHTALYWYRQSLGQGLEFLIYFQGNSAPDKSGLPSDRFSAERTGGSVSTLTIQRTQQEDSAVYLCASSVIRLAGVETQYFGPGTRLLVL.

The chain employs TRBV6-2 or TRBV6-3 and TRBJ2-3; 11 bases fit TRBD1. Germline CDR1 is MNHEY and CDR2 is SVGEGT. Germline trimming cut 2 bases from V and 3 bases from J; bases unmatched to any gene: 7. The CDR3 consists of 17 residues. CDR3 protein: CASSYNRGQGGTDTQYF. The CDR3 coding sequence is TGTGCCAGCAGTTACAACCGGGGACAGGGGGGGACAGATACGCAGTATTTT.

As for this clonotype: Germline and junction disagree at one end, which may indicate a read error. The CDR3 nucleotides are TGCAGTGCCGCTGGACAGCACTCCGATGGCCACACCTTC. It encodes CSAAGQHSDGHTF. This chain links TRBV20-1 with TRBJ1-2; D possibly corresponds to TRBD1 (6 bases). This CDR3 spans 13 amino acids. Germline loops: CDR1 DFQATT, CDR2 SNEGSKA (reference sequence).

V usage is TRBV3-1 and J usage is TRBJ2-3; possible D gene TRBD2, 6 bases. Per the germline V gene, CDR1 is LGHDT and CDR2 is YNNKEL (reference sequence). V lost 4 bases, J lost 2 bases, and 19 bases lay in between. The CDR3 totals 17 residues. As DNA, the CDR3 is TGTGCCAGCAGCCCACATTGGGGGGATTTTAACACAGATACGCAGTATTTT. Translating gives CASSPHWGDFNTDTQYF.